This T cell receptor (beta chain) was recovered during a study of blood T cell repertoires in COVID-19. Turning to the study itself: The samples span acute and convalescent COVID-19 from the United States, Italy and Spain. The cDNA or gDNA used as material had been derived from T cells, B-cell-depleted T cells, or PBMCs.

Authors' processing steps: From reference gene primer amplification, estimates of nucleated cell counts were derived. Profiling relied on immunoSEQ multiplex PCR, and the TCRdb table lists in-frame clones only, not all of them. The DNA was the basis for D and trimming; V, J and clone size are from that table. Of under 55,000 clones in the sample, almost 85% were seen once. In germline, CDR1 is SGHTA, CDR2 FQGNSA. The V gene lost 1 base and the J gene lost 6 bases, with 18 bases spanning the gap. The CDR3 totals 16 residues. Material for sequencing was peripheral blood. The TCR was taken from a human donor in a cohort sampled during active COVID-19. J is TRBJ1-2 and V is TRBV7-2; the D is unclear. The CDR3 here is CASSLESRGESNGYTF. CDR3 coding DNA: TGTGCCAGCAGCTTAGAGTCGCGCGGGGAGTCGAATGGCTACACCTTC.